Listed below are T cell receptor beta chains from one sample, sequenced in a study of CD8 T cells in Susac syndrome. TCRdb reprocessed the immunoSEQ multiplex PCR reads via MiXCR and lists one record per CDR3 protein. This table holds some 140,000 distinct CDR3 sequences, more than 85% found once. Sequencing was done on a sample of CD8+ T cells from PBMCs. The receptors here all came from a human donor with Susac syndrome. CDR3s include the opening cysteine and the closing phenylalanine or tryptophan. Fields, in order: V gene, D gene, J gene, CDR3 protein. A D gene is named only where the DNA matches it firmly.

>TRBV4-1|-|TRBJ2-7
CASSQEGSGNEQYF
>TRBV20-1|-|TRBJ2-5
CSAYTGTPDQGETQYF
>TRBV27|-|TRBJ2-3
CASSSLSTDTQYF
>TRBV5-6|-|TRBJ1-1
CASSLDRTEAFF
>TRBV27|-|TRBJ2-1
CASSPAGTQNEQFF
>TRBV12-3/TRBV12-4|TRBD1|TRBJ1-4
CANTPSRGAHEKLFF
>TRBV20-1|-|TRBJ2-3
CSAPRDGQSTDTQYF
>TRBV4-1|-|TRBJ1-1
CASSQEGGMNTEAFF
>TRBV9|TRBD2|TRBJ2-7
CASSVGDSGRAEGQYF
>TRBV30|-|TRBJ2-7
CAWAPRWGPTYEQYF
>TRBV9|TRBD2|TRBJ2-7
CASSVGSAGGLSSYEQYF
>TRBV27|TRBD1|TRBJ1-1
CASSFTGDTEAFF
>TRBV30|-|TRBJ2-2
CAWAEFEELFF
>TRBV30|-|TRBJ1-2
CAWSPDNYGYTF
>TRBV24-1|TRBD1|TRBJ2-2
CATSDMGQDNTGELFF
>TRBV5-1|-|TRBJ2-1
CASSLASRGRVLGNEQFF
>TRBV20-1|TRBD2|TRBJ2-5
CSARDPYGGSYETQYF
>TRBV24-1|-|TRBJ2-5
CATSDPPRGGETQYF
>TRBV9|-|TRBJ2-5
CASSVARDRDAGGPQETQYF
>TRBV9|-|TRBJ2-1
CASSLGVYEQFF
>TRBV12-3/TRBV12-4|-|TRBJ1-5
CASSRQGFYLPQHF
>TRBV9|-|TRBJ2-1
CASSVEGGNEQFF